The present entry profiles one TCR beta chain with its context. Germline loops: CDR1 SQVTM, CDR2 ANQGSEA. CDR3 size: 14 residues. V gave up 7 bases and J gave up 7 bases, with 22 bases separating them. The data originate from a study of T cell changes during pregnancy in multiple sclerosis. TCRdb keeps only in-frame clones here, not all; method: immunoSEQ multiplex PCR. This sample has 15,000 or so clones, with 80% to 90% found just once. This receptor was taken from a female donor with multiple sclerosis, enrolled in a pregnancy study. This chain connects TRBV29-1 to TRBJ1-2, with a tentative D call TRBD1 (5 bases). This specimen consisted of CD8+ T cells from peripheral blood mononuclear cells, obtained in the first trimester of pregnancy. The CDR3 loop reads CSGGEETSLAGYTF. The DNA of the CDR3 is TGCAGCGGGGGGGAGGAGACATCCCTCGCTGGCTACACCTTC.